Following are 6 T cell receptor beta chains from one sample sequenced in a study of blood T cell repertoires in COVID-19. Produced via immunoSEQ multiplex PCR; TCRdb's table is partial and in-frame only. The sample yields 200,000 to 250,000 clones, 80% seen once. Sample: peripheral blood. These receptors originate from a woman between 70 and 85 years old with acute or convalescent COVID-19.

The J gene is TRBJ1-2, the V gene TRBV28; weak D call: TRBD1 (5 bases). Germline CDR1 and CDR2: MDHEN and SYDVKM. Trimming cost V 11 bases and J 6 bases, with 10 bases left between them. This CDR3 has 10 residues. Here the CDR3 reads CAAGTDGYTF. The CDR3 DNA follows: TGTGCCGCCGGGACTGATGGCTACACCTTC.

The V call is TRBV7-2, the J call TRBJ2-3; weak D call: TRBD2 (5 bases). V was trimmed by 3 bases and J by 6 bases, leaving 10 bases between them. The CDR3 is 13 amino acids. Germline assignment: CDR1 SGHTA and CDR2 FQGNSA. CDR3 coding DNA: TGTGCCAGCAGCTTGAGGGAGATGGATACGCAGTATTTT. Protein product: CASSLREMDTQYF.

The rearrangement joins TRBV28 to TRBJ1-4, with a possible D match to TRBD1 (6 bases). The CDR3 contains 14 residues. V lost 4 bases, J lost 6 bases, and 12 bases lay in between. Germline CDR1 reads MDHEN; CDR2 reads SYDVKM. The CDR3 region has the DNA TGTGCCAGCAGTTGGAGCCAGGGGTATGAAAAACTGTTTTTT. This sequence encodes CASSWSQGYEKLFF. The full variable domain, its missing parts supplied by reference TRBV28 and TRBJ1-4, is DVKVTQSSRYLVKRTGEKVFLECVQDMDHENMFWYRQDPGLGLRLIYFSYDVKMKEKGDIPEGYSVSREKKERFSLILESASTNQTSMYLCASSWSQGYEKLFFGSGTQLSVL.

This chain links TRBV6-5 with TRBJ2-3; tentatively, D is TRBD1 (6 bases). The CDR3 has 13 residues. CDR1 is MNHEY, CDR2 SVGAGI, per germline. Trimming took off 8 bases at V and 3 bases at J, with 12 bases between the two ends. This chain's CDR3 is CASARGETDTQYF. Here the CDR3 DNA reads TGTGCCAGCGCCAGGGGCGAAACAGATACGCAGTATTTT.

The rearrangement links TRBV7-9 to TRBJ2-1, with TRBD2 identical over 8 bases. The germline CDR1 and CDR2 sequences are SEHNR and FQNEAQ (reference sequence). Losses at the gene ends were 5 bases for V and 3 bases for J; bases not matched to a gene: 9. This CDR3 has 16 residues. CDR3 sequence reads: CASSPYGAGGYNEQFF. CDR3 in DNA: TGTGCCAGCAGCCCGTACGGGGCGGGAGGCTACAATGAGCAGTTCTTC.

The chain recombines TRBV3-1 (or the pseudogene TRBV3-2) with TRBJ2-3; 11 positions match TRBD2. This CDR3 is 17 amino acids long. V gave up 3 bases and J gave up 4 bases; unmatched junction bases: 9. Per the germline V gene, CDR1 is LGHDT and CDR2 is YNNKEL (reference sequence). The CDR3 loop reads CASSHIAGGMFADTQYF. The CDR3 nucleotides are TGTGCCAGCAGCCACATAGCGGGAGGGATGTTCGCAGATACGCAGTATTTT.